This TCR beta chain was recorded in a study of memory CD4+ T cells and cytomegalovirus serostatus. At the level of the study: Of the healthy Belgian adults, several were CMV seropositive and 20 to 25 seronegative. Points from the study as a whole: A US-trained random forest predicted CMV serostatus with median AUC around 0.92. About two fifths of the roughly 160 known CMV-associated TCRbeta sequences appeared in CD4+ memory.

Repertoires were generated with immunoSEQ multiplex PCR, while TCRdb's copy carries only in-frame clones and drops some. This table holds around 50,000 clones, 60% to 80% found once. The sort gate was single viable CD3+CD4+CD8-CD45RO+ cells for memory CD4+ T cells. On this clone itself: Its target is not known.

The clonotype comes from an adult in good health and CMV-seronegative. Sequencing was carried out using memory CD4+ T cells from blood.

The CDR3 nucleotides read TGTGCCAGTAGTCCCCGGACTAGCGGGAGGGCCTCGTTCTTC. It encodes CASSPRTSGRASFF. The genes are TRBV19 and TRBJ2-1, with 15 bases lining up with TRBD2. CDR3 length equals 14 residues. Germline CDR1 and CDR2: LNHDA and SQIVND (reference sequence). The trim removed 5 bases at V and 15 bases at J, leaving 8 bases unmatched.